This T cell receptor beta chain originates from a study of T cell repertoires in ileal Crohn's disease (dated by TCRdb to 2018 to 2020). The study in broad terms: The median duration of disease was roughly eight years, and at the time of surgery approximately 33% of patients were active smokers. TCR repertoire analysis was performed in a few dozen Crohn's disease patients drawn from a prospective multicentre cohort. Surgery was performed for a complication in all patients, with stricturing disease in roughly 61% and penetrating disease in roughly 39%. A total of around 170 mucosal samples from 60 or so patients were sequenced, collected from several sites on the surgical specimen as well as at postoperative endoscopy. The study was conducted in parallel with a multicentre cohort built to find predictors of early endoscopic recurrence after ileocolonic resection. Postoperative therapy was given to about half of the patients, with thiopurines administered to about a dozen patients and anti-TNF agents administered to fewer than 20 patients. A Rutgeerts score higher than i0 was the definition used for endoscopic postoperative recurrence. Study-wide findings and limitations: Compared with CD4 T cells, sorted CD8 T cells contained more high-frequency clones, which suggests that the mucosal expansions were mostly CD8. Endoscopic recurrence was linked to a higher percentage of high-frequency clones at surgery, and recurrence occurred in every patient whose clonality exceeded 26.8% (18/57). A significantly higher proportion of clonal expansions was observed in active smokers at surgery than in non-smokers (approximately 26% vs 20%, p=0.02). Only a subgroup of patients, of unstated size, had their mucosal CD4 and CD8 T cells sorted and sequenced.

For commercial TCRB immunosequencing, about 500 nanograms of biopsy DNA were submitted for each sample. Adaptive Biotechnology amplified CDR3 regions from genomic DNA with a two-step multiplex PCR that controlled for amplification bias. The first PCR used primers for every V and J gene segment; the second PCR added barcodes and Illumina adapters. An Illumina instrument was used to sequence the CDR3 libraries. In the authors' own workflow: The analysis drew on both the pipelines supplied by the vendor and custom analysis of the raw data in R/Bioconductor running R version 3.3.0. Clonality, which ranges from 0 to 1, was calculated as the inverse of the normalised Shannon entropy across all productive clones. High-frequency clones were defined as the share of the repertoire occupied by the top 100 clones, with only clones passing a 95% confidence test being retained. Overlap between samples was measured with the Morisita-Horn index, while repertoire diversity was measured with the Simpson index. Not all clones reach the TCRdb copy of this immuneACCESS table, which keeps in-frame sequences only. Checked studies attribute under half of the gap to unresolved V genes and leave the rest unexplained. The V and J calls and clone size were taken over from that table, and D and trimming were inferred from the DNA. Within this sample are tens of thousands of clones, with about 80% of them counted one time only. The top ten constitute around 20% of the sample.

To be eligible, patients had to be adults with ileal or ileocolonic Crohn's disease and an indication for ileocolonic resection. Whole ileal mucosal biopsies were kept frozen at -80 degrees C prior to DNA extraction. Genomic DNA was extracted from frozen whole biopsies using a TRizol-based method and was quantified with a NanoDrop 2000 spectrophotometer. The table lists this clone with a count of one. The specificity of this receptor is unknown. No base qualities exist here, and no much larger clone lies one base off it. From a lookup of the germline V gene, CDR1 and CDR2 are SGHRS and YFSETQ. Relative to germline, V is 3 bases shorter and J is 7 bases shorter, with 19 bases between their ends. Including the terminal cysteine and phenylalanine, the CDR3 comprises 16 residues. The CDR3 DNA has 48 bases and is translated from base 1.

The sequence links TRBV5-1 to TRBJ1-4, with no confidently assigned D gene. The sample consisted of ileal tissue. The clonotype comes from an adult with Crohn's disease. The CDR3 protein: CASSSLWSEESEKLFF. The nucleotide sequence is given as TGCGCCAGCAGCTCCCTATGGTCAGAGGAGTCTGAAAAACTGTTTTTT.